Listed below are T cell receptor beta chains from one sample, sequenced in a study of OX40 agonist ivuxolimab in advanced cancers. Data came from immunoSEQ multiplex PCR; TCRdb stores just in-frame clones and leaves some out. The sample contains over 10,000 clones, roughly two thirds of which appear only once. This specimen was CD4+ or CD8+ T cells sorted from blood, taken in a trial of the OX40 agonist ivuxolimab. The source of these receptors is an adult with an advanced solid tumor such as melanoma, head and neck, liver or kidney cancer. Both conserved end residues are part of each CDR3. The order of the fields is J gene, V gene, D gene, clone size, CDR3 protein, CDR3 DNA. The D gene is left open where the match is weak. Not every row has a clone size; where given, it reads once, few, many or a size class.

j_call: TRBJ1-2; v_call: TRBV7-8; d_call: TRBD1; clone_size: NA; cdr3_aa: CASSPGGGRANYGYTF; cdr3_nt: TGTGCCAGCAGCCCAGGGGGGGGGAGAGCTAACTATGGCTACACCTTC
j_call: TRBJ2-7; v_call: TRBV27; d_call: TRBD2; clone_size: NA; cdr3_aa: CASSLFGAGVYEQYF; cdr3_nt: TGTGCCAGCAGTTTATTTGGAGCGGGAGTGTACGAGCAGTACTTC
j_call: TRBJ2-2; v_call: TRBV6-1; d_call: NA; clone_size: NA; cdr3_aa: CASELETGELFF; cdr3_nt: TGTGCCAGCGAACTAGAAACCGGGGAGCTGTTTTTT
j_call: TRBJ2-1; v_call: TRBV11-2; d_call: NA; clone_size: few; cdr3_aa: CASSHIGTYNEQFF; cdr3_nt: TGTGCCAGCAGCCATATTGGGACCTACAATGAGCAGTTCTTC
j_call: TRBJ2-1; v_call: TRBV10-3; d_call: TRBD2; clone_size: NA; cdr3_aa: CAISLGGGAEDEQFF; cdr3_nt: TGTGCCATCAGCCTTGGCGGGGGGGCCGAGGATGAGCAGTTCTTC
j_call: TRBJ2-2; v_call: TRBV7-8; d_call: NA; clone_size: few; cdr3_aa: CASSSRGGELFF; cdr3_nt: TGTGCCAGCAGCAGCAGGGGAGGGGAGCTGTTTTTT
j_call: TRBJ1-5; v_call: TRBV7-9; d_call: NA; clone_size: many; cdr3_aa: CASSFTGNNQPQHF; cdr3_nt: TGTGCCAGCAGCTTTACAGGGAACAATCAGCCCCAGCATTTT
j_call: TRBJ2-1; v_call: TRBV19; d_call: NA; clone_size: few; cdr3_aa: CASSWDGAYNEQFF; cdr3_nt: TGTGCCAGTAGTTGGGACGGAGCCTACAATGAGCAGTTCTTC
j_call: TRBJ2-1; v_call: TRBV4-3; d_call: NA; clone_size: NA; cdr3_aa: CASSQDRMTSSYNEQFF; cdr3_nt: TGCGCCAGCAGCCAAGACCGTATGACTAGCTCCTACAATGAGCAGTTCTTC
j_call: TRBJ2-5; v_call: TRBV27; d_call: TRBD1; clone_size: NA; cdr3_aa: CASSLGQGIQETQYF; cdr3_nt: TGTGCCAGCAGTTTGGGACAGGGAATCCAAGAGACCCAGTACTTC
j_call: TRBJ1-1; v_call: TRBV30; d_call: TRBD1; clone_size: NA; cdr3_aa: CAWGTGALNTEAFF; cdr3_nt: TGTGCCTGGGGGACAGGGGCCTTGAACACTGAAGCTTTCTTT
j_call: TRBJ2-1; v_call: TRBV19; d_call: NA; clone_size: NA; cdr3_aa: CASSYGSYNEQFF; cdr3_nt: TGTGCCAGTTCCTACGGGAGCTACAATGAGCAGTTCTTC
j_call: TRBJ2-2; v_call: TRBV2; d_call: TRBD2; clone_size: few; cdr3_aa: CASSEGGRITGELFF; cdr3_nt: TGTGCCAGCAGTGAAGGCGGGAGGATCACCGGGGAGCTGTTTTTT
j_call: TRBJ2-7; v_call: TRBV7-8; d_call: TRBD1; clone_size: NA; cdr3_aa: CASSSPGQGDSYEQYF; cdr3_nt: TGTGCCAGCAGCTCCCCGGGACAGGGGGACTCCTACGAGCAGTACTTC
j_call: TRBJ1-1; v_call: TRBV4-3; d_call: NA; clone_size: NA; cdr3_aa: CASSQTREINTEAFF; cdr3_nt: TGCGCCAGCAGCCAAACGAGAGAGATTAACACTGAAGCTTTCTTT
j_call: TRBJ2-7; v_call: TRBV7-8; d_call: NA; clone_size: NA; cdr3_aa: CASLDSGGPYEQYF; cdr3_nt: TGTGCCAGCTTGGACTCAGGGGGGCCCTACGAGCAGTACTTC
j_call: TRBJ1-1; v_call: TRBV9; d_call: NA; clone_size: NA; cdr3_aa: CASSLGGLTEAFF; cdr3_nt: TGTGCCAGCAGCCTGGGAGGTTTGACTGAAGCTTTCTTT
j_call: TRBJ2-7; v_call: TRBV4-2; d_call: NA; clone_size: NA; cdr3_aa: CASSQGGGGGYEQYF; cdr3_nt: TGTGCCAGCAGCCAAGGGGGAGGGGGCGGCTACGAGCAGTACTTC
j_call: TRBJ1-5; v_call: TRBV18; d_call: TRBD1; clone_size: NA; cdr3_aa: CASSYRDSYQPQHF; cdr3_nt: TGTGCCAGCAGTTACCGGGACAGTTATCAGCCCCAGCATTTT
j_call: TRBJ2-1; v_call: TRBV27; d_call: NA; clone_size: NA; cdr3_aa: CASSFVDNAYNEQFF; cdr3_nt: TGTGCCAGCAGTTTTGTAGACAACGCCTACAATGAGCAGTTCTTC
j_call: TRBJ2-1; v_call: TRBV5-4; d_call: NA; clone_size: once; cdr3_aa: CASSLLSEQFF; cdr3_nt: TGTGCCAGCAGCTTGCTTAGTGAGCAGTTCTTC
j_call: TRBJ2-5; v_call: TRBV5-1; d_call: TRBD2; clone_size: NA; cdr3_aa: CASSLPTSGEETQYF; cdr3_nt: TGCGCCAGCAGCCTACCTACTAGCGGGGAAGAGACCCAGTACTTC
j_call: TRBJ2-5; v_call: TRBV4-1; d_call: NA; clone_size: NA; cdr3_aa: CASSMVGQETQYF; cdr3_nt: TGCGCCAGCAGCATGGTGGGACAAGAGACCCAGTACTTC
j_call: TRBJ1-1; v_call: TRBV6-5; d_call: TRBD1; clone_size: NA; cdr3_aa: CASSYPSGGAGEAFF; cdr3_nt: TGTGCCAGCAGTTATCCCTCAGGGGGCGCCGGTGAAGCTTTCTTT
j_call: TRBJ2-5; v_call: TRBV9; d_call: NA; clone_size: NA; cdr3_aa: CASSVVPSEEETQYF; cdr3_nt: TGTGCCAGCAGCGTAGTTCCTAGCGAAGAGGAGACCCAGTACTTC
j_call: TRBJ2-1; v_call: TRBV11-2; d_call: TRBD2; clone_size: few; cdr3_aa: CASSLEGNLAGGPDEQFF; cdr3_nt: TGTGCCAGCAGCTTAGAAGGTAACCTAGCGGGAGGGCCCGATGAGCAGTTCTTC
j_call: TRBJ2-1; v_call: TRBV5-4; d_call: TRBD2; clone_size: NA; cdr3_aa: CASTKRGGTLYNEQFF; cdr3_nt: TGTGCCAGCACCAAACGGGGGGGGACTCTCTACAATGAGCAGTTCTTC
j_call: TRBJ2-5; v_call: TRBV7-9; d_call: TRBD2; clone_size: NA; cdr3_aa: CASSFTSGGAGKTQYF; cdr3_nt: TGTGCCAGCAGCTTCACTAGCGGGGGGGCCGGAAAGACCCAGTACTTC
j_call: TRBJ2-7; v_call: TRBV11-2; d_call: NA; clone_size: NA; cdr3_aa: CASSPGTNSYEQYF; cdr3_nt: TGTGCCAGCAGCCCAGGGACAAATTCCTACGAGCAGTACTTC
j_call: TRBJ2-1; v_call: TRBV28; d_call: NA; clone_size: NA; cdr3_aa: CASNQGRGNEQFF; cdr3_nt: TGTGCCAGCAACCAAGGGAGGGGGAATGAGCAGTTCTTC
j_call: TRBJ1-6; v_call: TRBV28; d_call: TRBD1; clone_size: NA; cdr3_aa: CASSPTGGGSPLHF; cdr3_nt: TGTGCCAGCAGTCCCACAGGGGGCGGATCACCCCTCCACTTT
j_call: TRBJ2-3; v_call: TRBV9; d_call: NA; clone_size: NA; cdr3_aa: CASSVYGSTDTQYF; cdr3_nt: TGTGCCAGCAGCGTATACGGGAGCACAGATACGCAGTATTTT
j_call: TRBJ2-1; v_call: TRBV28; d_call: TRBD2; clone_size: few; cdr3_aa: CASSLPVTSGSDEQFF; cdr3_nt: TGTGCCAGCAGTTTACCAGTGACTAGCGGGAGCGATGAGCAGTTCTTC
j_call: TRBJ1-6; v_call: TRBV28; d_call: TRBD1; clone_size: NA; cdr3_aa: CASSFGTGTSPLHF; cdr3_nt: TGTGCCAGCAGTTTCGGGACAGGGACTTCACCCCTCCACTTT
j_call: TRBJ2-7; v_call: TRBV28; d_call: NA; clone_size: once; cdr3_aa: CASSFQYEQYF; cdr3_nt: TGTGCCAGCAGTTTTCAGTACGAGCAGTACTTC
j_call: TRBJ2-7; v_call: TRBV11-2; d_call: NA; clone_size: NA; cdr3_aa: CASSPGYEQYF; cdr3_nt: TGTGCCAGCAGCCCGGGGTACGAGCAGTACTTC
j_call: TRBJ1-3; v_call: TRBV28; d_call: NA; clone_size: NA; cdr3_aa: CASSIGGPGNTIYF; cdr3_nt: TGTGCCAGCAGCATAGGGGGGCCTGGAAACACCATATATTTT
j_call: TRBJ2-7; v_call: TRBV27; d_call: TRBD1; clone_size: once; cdr3_aa: CASSYTGTGSYEQYF; cdr3_nt: TGTGCCAGCAGTTACACCGGGACAGGTTCCTACGAGCAGTACTTC
j_call: TRBJ1-5; v_call: TRBV30; d_call: NA; clone_size: NA; cdr3_aa: CAWSVPFGFAGQPQHF; cdr3_nt: TGTGCCTGGAGTGTACCCTTTGGGTTTGCGGGGCAGCCCCAGCATTTT
j_call: TRBJ2-7; v_call: TRBV9; d_call: NA; clone_size: few; cdr3_aa: CASTPGFSSYEQYF; cdr3_nt: TGTGCCAGCACCCCGGGATTTAGCTCCTACGAGCAGTACTTC
j_call: TRBJ2-3; v_call: TRBV9; d_call: NA; clone_size: few; cdr3_aa: CASSVFTGATDTQYF; cdr3_nt: TGTGCCAGCAGCGTCTTCACCGGGGCCACAGATACGCAGTATTTT
j_call: TRBJ1-2; v_call: TRBV27; d_call: NA; clone_size: few; cdr3_aa: CASSSWSREGYTF; cdr3_nt: TGTGCCAGCAGTTCCTGGTCCCGCGAGGGCTACACCTTC
j_call: TRBJ2-7; v_call: TRBV7-6; d_call: TRBD1; clone_size: NA; cdr3_aa: CASSSGSGGVYEQYF; cdr3_nt: TGTGCCAGCAGCTCTGGGTCAGGGGGAGTCTACGAGCAGTACTTC
j_call: TRBJ2-7; v_call: TRBV27; d_call: TRBD2; clone_size: NA; cdr3_aa: CASSLAGGRNEQYF; cdr3_nt: TGTGCCAGCAGTTTAGCGGGAGGGCGGAACGAGCAGTACTTC
j_call: TRBJ1-5; v_call: TRBV9; d_call: NA; clone_size: NA; cdr3_aa: CASSPGGNQPQHF; cdr3_nt: TGTGCCAGCAGCCCAGGTGGCAATCAGCCCCAGCATTTT
j_call: TRBJ2-5; v_call: TRBV11-3; d_call: TRBD1; clone_size: NA; cdr3_aa: CASSAGQGAVETQYF; cdr3_nt: TGTGCCAGCAGCGCCGGCCAGGGGGCGGTGGAGACCCAGTACTTC
j_call: TRBJ2-1; v_call: TRBV7-6; d_call: NA; clone_size: few; cdr3_aa: CASSLGWGNEQFF; cdr3_nt: TGTGCCAGCAGCTTAGGATGGGGTAATGAGCAGTTCTTC
j_call: TRBJ1-6; v_call: TRBV5-3; d_call: NA; clone_size: NA; cdr3_aa: CARSLARPDDSYNSPLHF; cdr3_nt: TGTGCCAGAAGCCTAGCCCGTCCGGACGACTCCTATAATTCACCCCTCCACTTT
j_call: TRBJ2-1; v_call: TRBV7-8; d_call: TRBD2; clone_size: few; cdr3_aa: CASSLAQTSRVNNEQFF; cdr3_nt: TGTGCCAGCAGCTTAGCTCAGACTAGCCGGGTGAACAATGAGCAGTTCTTC
j_call: TRBJ1-2; v_call: TRBV5-1; d_call: NA; clone_size: few; cdr3_aa: CASSLDWQGQGYTF; cdr3_nt: TGCGCCAGCAGCTTGGATTGGCAGGGCCAGGGCTACACCTTC